These T cell receptor beta chains were read from a single sample in a study of post-analysis software for immune sequencing data. TCRdb independently ran MiXCR on the PCR reads; one entry per CDR3 protein. The repertoire holds some 890,000 distinct CDR3 sequences, with approximately 57% as singletons. Specimen: blood. These receptors were taken from a girl aged 5 to 17 with multiple sclerosis. CDR3s include the opening cysteine and the closing phenylalanine or tryptophan. A D gene is named only where the DNA matches it firmly. Rows give clone size only sometimes, using once, few, many, or a class for an expanded clone.

d_call	j_call	v_call	clone_size	cdr3_nt	cdr3_aa
NA	TRBJ2-1	TRBV3-1	NA	TGTGCCACCGGGACCGGCTCCTACAATGAGCAGTTCTTC	CATGTGSYNEQFF
TRBD2	TRBJ2-3	TRBV27	NA	TGTGCCAGCAGTTTATTGGCGGGGGGCGGGGCAGATACGCAGTATTTT	CASSLLAGGGADTQYF
NA	TRBJ2-1	TRBV5-1	NA	TGCGCCAGCAGCCCATTAGTAGGTTTTGAGCAGTTCTTC	CASSPLVGFEQFF
NA	TRBJ2-1	TRBV27	NA	TGTGCCAGCAGGGAGGAAGGGTGGGGCGGATACAATGAGCAGTTCTTC	CASREEGWGGYNEQFF
NA	TRBJ2-1	TRBV7-3	NA	TGTGCCAGCAGCTTAATGACAAATGAGCAGTTCTTC	CASSLMTNEQFF
TRBD1	TRBJ1-1	TRBV27	NA	TGTGCCAGCAGTTTAGTGGGACAGGGGATTTACGGCACTGAAGCTTTCTTT	CASSLVGQGIYGTEAFF
TRBD1	TRBJ2-5	TRBV29-1	NA	TGCAGCGTTGATTACAGGGGCGGGGAGACCCAGTACTTC	CSVDYRGGETQYF
TRBD1	TRBJ2-7	TRBV5-1	once	TGCGCCAGCTGGCTGGGGACAGGGCCGGGGGAGCAGTACTTC	CASWLGTGPGEQYF
NA	TRBJ2-7	TRBV12-3/TRBV12-4	NA	TGTGCCAGCAGTTTGGGGGGCGGCCCTCGGGAGCAGTACTTC	CASSLGGGPREQYF
TRBD2	TRBJ2-4	TRBV7-9	NA	TGTGCCAGCAGCTTCGGGACTAGCGGGAGGGCCCAAGGGGAGCAGTACTTC	CASSFGTSGRAQGEQYF
NA	TRBJ2-7	TRBV12-3/TRBV12-4	NA	TGTGCCAGCAGTTTAACCGGGTCCGGGTCCTACGAGCAGTACTTC	CASSLTGSGSYEQYF
NA	TRBJ2-3	TRBV2	once	TGTGCCAGCAGTGAAGGAGGGTCAGGCACAGATACGCAGTATTTT	CASSEGGSGTDTQYF
TRBD1	TRBJ2-1	TRBV12-3/TRBV12-4	NA	TGTGCCAGCAGTTCTAGTCGGAGGGACAGGGGTCATGAGCAGTTCTTC	CASSSSRRDRGHEQFF
TRBD1	TRBJ1-2	TRBV5-1	few	TGCGCCAGCAGCGAAGGCAGGGGGCTTTCTAGGGTGAATGGCTACACCTTC	CASSEGRGLSRVNGYTF
NA	TRBJ2-6	TRBV7-2	NA	TGTGCCAGCAGCTTAGGGGTTTTCTCTGGGGCCAACGTCCTGACTTTC	CASSLGVFSGANVLTF
TRBD1	TRBJ1-1	TRBV27	NA	TGTGCCAGCAGTCCGTTTTTAACGGGACAGGGGACTGAAGCTTTCTTT	CASSPFLTGQGTEAFF
NA	TRBJ1-1	TRBV6-6	NA	TGTGCCAGCAGCCCCCCCACACGTATGAACACTGAAGCTTTCTTT	CASSPPTRMNTEAFF
NA	TRBJ2-1	TRBV6-1	few	TGTGCCACCCGTAATGAGCAGTTCTTC	CATRNEQFF
TRBD2	TRBJ2-7	TRBV6-5	NA	TGTGCCAGCAGTTACCGGCGGGAGGACTCCTACAATGAGCAGTACTTC	CASSYRREDSYNEQYF
NA	TRBJ1-4	TRBV20-1	NA	TGCAGTGCTTCCTCGGGAAGAGATAATGAAAAACTGTTTTTT	CSASSGRDNEKLFF
NA	TRBJ2-1	TRBV5-1	NA	TGCGCCAGCAGTAAAGTTGGCGTGAAGCAGTTCTTC	CASSKVGVKQFF
NA	TRBJ2-1	TRBV15	NA	TGTGCCACCAGCAGAGATGGATATGAGCAGTTCTTC	CATSRDGYEQFF
NA	TRBJ1-2	TRBV6-5	NA	TGTGCCAGCAGTTACTCGAGGTCAGGGGACGGCTACACCTTC	CASSYSRSGDGYTF
TRBD1	TRBJ1-2	TRBV4-2	once	TGTGCCAGCAGCCAAGATCGGACAGGCGGATATGGCTACACCTTC	CASSQDRTGGYGYTF
TRBD1	TRBJ2-4	TRBV3-1	few	TGTGCCAGCAGCCTTACAGGGGGCGCTGCCAAAAACATTCAGTACTTC	CASSLTGGAAKNIQYF
TRBD1	TRBJ1-5	TRBV10-2	NA	TGCGCCAGCAGTGAACAGGGGGGAAATCAGCCCCAGCATTTT	CASSEQGGNQPQHF
NA	TRBJ2-6	TRBV4-1	few	TGCGCCAGCAGCGGGGTGAGGGACGCCCGCTCTGGGGCCAACGTCCTGACTTTC	CASSGVRDARSGANVLTF
NA	TRBJ2-5	TRBV10-3	few	TGTGCCATCAGTGAGAGAACAGCACAAGAGACCCAGTACTTC	CAISERTAQETQYF
NA	TRBJ2-1	TRBV13	NA	TGTGCCAGCAGCTTGGAGGGGACATCCTACAATGAGCAGTTCTTC	CASSLEGTSYNEQFF
NA	TRBJ1-4	TRBV5-6	NA	TGTGCCAGCAGCTTGAGTGGGGATGAAAAACTGTTTTTT	CASSLSGDEKLFF
NA	TRBJ1-2	TRBV3-1	NA	TGTGCCAGCAGCCACCCAGGGGACTATGGCTACACCTTC	CASSHPGDYGYTF
TRBD1	TRBJ2-7	TRBV7-9	many	TGTGCCAGCAGCGTAGGAAAGGACAGGGACGAGCAGTACTTC	CASSVGKDRDEQYF
NA	TRBJ2-3	TRBV12-3/TRBV12-4	NA	TGTGCCAGCAGTTTGAGGGGGGATGGCGGTACGCAGTATTTT	CASSLRGDGGTQYF
NA	TRBJ2-7	TRBV9	few	TGTGCCAGCAGCCCCCAGCCCGGGGTTACCTACGAGCAGTACTTC	CASSPQPGVTYEQYF
NA	TRBJ2-1	TRBV27	few	TGTGCCAGCATGGAGGGCAATGAGCAGTTCTTC	CASMEGNEQFF
NA	TRBJ2-3	TRBV6-5	few	TGTGCCAGCAGTTTCGCGCCTAGGGGCACAGATACGCAGTATTTT	CASSFAPRGTDTQYF
NA	TRBJ2-1	TRBV18	NA	TGTGCCAGCTCACCACCCGGCAAGTCAACTAACAATGAGCAGTTCTTC	CASSPPGKSTNNEQFF
NA	TRBJ2-5	TRBV3-1	NA	TGTGCCAGCACCCCCACGCGGGGCCGGGAGACCCAGTACTTC	CASTPTRGRETQYF
TRBD2	TRBJ2-3	TRBV12-3/TRBV12-4	NA	TGTGCCAGCAGTTCCCCCATTAGCGGGGGGTTGGCAGATACGCAGTATTTT	CASSSPISGGLADTQYF
NA	TRBJ1-5	TRBV7-9	NA	TGTGCCAGCAGCGAGCAGGGAACGAGCAATCAGCCCCAGCATTTT	CASSEQGTSNQPQHF
TRBD1	TRBJ2-1	TRBV15	NA	TGTGCCACCAGCAGAGAGAGGGGGCTTACTGAGCAGTTCTTC	CATSRERGLTEQFF